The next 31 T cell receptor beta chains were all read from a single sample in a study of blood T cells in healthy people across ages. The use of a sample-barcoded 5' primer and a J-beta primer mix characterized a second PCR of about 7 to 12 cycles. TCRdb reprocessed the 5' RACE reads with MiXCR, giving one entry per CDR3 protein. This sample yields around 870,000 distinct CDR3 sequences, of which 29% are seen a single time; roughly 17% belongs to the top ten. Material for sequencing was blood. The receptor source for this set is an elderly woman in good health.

CDR3 nucleotide sequence: TGTGCCTGGAGTGTAATGGTCAACTATGGCTACACCTTC. Translating gives CAWSVMVNYGYTF. The chain joins TRBV30 to TRBJ1-2; D not resolved. Per germline, CDR1 GTSNPN and CDR2 SVGIG (reference sequence). The V end was cut by 0 bases, the J end by 2 bases, with 7 bases between. The CDR3 has 13 amino acids.

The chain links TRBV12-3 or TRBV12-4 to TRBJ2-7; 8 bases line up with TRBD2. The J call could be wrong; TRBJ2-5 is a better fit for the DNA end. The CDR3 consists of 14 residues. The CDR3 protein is CASRPGGARETQYF. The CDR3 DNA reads TGTGCCAGCAGACCCGGGGGGGCCAGGGAGACCCAGTACTTC.

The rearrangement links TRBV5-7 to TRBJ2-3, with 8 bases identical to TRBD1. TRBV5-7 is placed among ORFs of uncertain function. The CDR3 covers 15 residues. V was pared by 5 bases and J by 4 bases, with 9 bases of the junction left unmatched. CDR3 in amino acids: CASRNRNRGADTQYF. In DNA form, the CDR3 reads TGTGCCAGCAGGAATCGGAACAGGGGGGCAGATACGCAGTATTTT.

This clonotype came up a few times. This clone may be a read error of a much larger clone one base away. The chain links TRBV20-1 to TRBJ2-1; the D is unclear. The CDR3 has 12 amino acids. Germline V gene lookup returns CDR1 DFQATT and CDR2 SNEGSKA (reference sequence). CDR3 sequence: CRARQNYNEQFF. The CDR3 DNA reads TGCAGGGCTAGGCAAAATTACAATGAGCAGTTCTTC.

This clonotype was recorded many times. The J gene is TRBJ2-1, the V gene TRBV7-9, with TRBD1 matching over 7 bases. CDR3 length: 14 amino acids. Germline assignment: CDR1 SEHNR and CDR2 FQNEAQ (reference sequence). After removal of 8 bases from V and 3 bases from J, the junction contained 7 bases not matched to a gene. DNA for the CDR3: TGTGCCAGCCTCCCCCCAGGGGGCTACAATGAGCAGTTCTTC. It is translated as CASLPPGGYNEQFF.

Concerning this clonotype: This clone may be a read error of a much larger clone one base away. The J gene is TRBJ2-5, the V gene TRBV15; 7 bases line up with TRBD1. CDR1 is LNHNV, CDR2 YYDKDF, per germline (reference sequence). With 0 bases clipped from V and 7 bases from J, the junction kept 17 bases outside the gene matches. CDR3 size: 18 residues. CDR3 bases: TGTGCCACCAGCAGAGAGGACAGGACCCGATTTCCTGTTGGGACCCAGTACTTC. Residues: CATSREDRTRFPVGTQYF.

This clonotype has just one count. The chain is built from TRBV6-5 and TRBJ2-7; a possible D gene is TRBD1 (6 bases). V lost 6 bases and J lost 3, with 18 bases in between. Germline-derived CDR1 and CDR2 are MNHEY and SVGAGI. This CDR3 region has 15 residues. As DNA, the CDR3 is TGTGCCAGCAGCCTATATTGGACAGATCGCTACGAGCAGTACTTC. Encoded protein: CASSLYWTDRYEQYF.

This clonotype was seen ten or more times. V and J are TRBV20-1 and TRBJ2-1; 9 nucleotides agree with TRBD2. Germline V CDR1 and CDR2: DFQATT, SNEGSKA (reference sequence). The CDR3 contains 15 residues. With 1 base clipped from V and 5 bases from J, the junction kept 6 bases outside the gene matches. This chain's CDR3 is CSARGAGGPNNEQFF. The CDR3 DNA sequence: TGCAGTGCTAGAGGGGCGGGGGGGCCAAACAATGAGCAGTTCTTC.

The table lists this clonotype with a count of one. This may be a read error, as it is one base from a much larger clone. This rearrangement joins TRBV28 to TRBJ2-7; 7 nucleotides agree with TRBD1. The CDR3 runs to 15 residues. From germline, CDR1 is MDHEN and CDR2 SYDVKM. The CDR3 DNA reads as TGTGCCAGCAGTCGCACTTGGACAGGCGCCTACGGGCAGTACTTC. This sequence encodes CASSRTWTGAYGQYF. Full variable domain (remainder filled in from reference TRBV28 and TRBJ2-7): DVKVTQSSRYLVKRTGEKVFLECVQDMDHENMFWYRQDPGLGLRLIYFSYDVKMKEKGDIPEGYSVSREKKERFSLILESASTNQTSMYLCASSRTWTGAYGQYFGPGTRLTVT.

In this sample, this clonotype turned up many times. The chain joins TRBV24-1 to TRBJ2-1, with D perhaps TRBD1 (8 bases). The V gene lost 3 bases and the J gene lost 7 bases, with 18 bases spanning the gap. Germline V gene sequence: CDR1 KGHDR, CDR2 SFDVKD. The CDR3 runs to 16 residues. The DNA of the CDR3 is TGTGCCACCAGTGATGAACAGGGGGGGTTAGGGAATGAGCAGTTCTTC. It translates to CATSDEQGGLGNEQFF.

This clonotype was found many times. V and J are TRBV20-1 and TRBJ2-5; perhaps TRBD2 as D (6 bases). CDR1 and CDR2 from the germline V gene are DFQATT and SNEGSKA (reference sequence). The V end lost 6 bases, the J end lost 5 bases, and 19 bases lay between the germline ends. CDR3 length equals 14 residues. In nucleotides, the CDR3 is TGCAGTGCCTCACAGGATTCGGGGGTTGAGACCCAGTACTTC. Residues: CSASQDSGVETQYF.

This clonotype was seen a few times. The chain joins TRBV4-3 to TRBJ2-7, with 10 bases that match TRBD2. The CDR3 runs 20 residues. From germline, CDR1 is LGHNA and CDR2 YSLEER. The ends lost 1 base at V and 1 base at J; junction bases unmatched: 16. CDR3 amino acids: CASSQVGGLAGADRSYEQYF. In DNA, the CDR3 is TGCGCCAGCAGCCAAGTGGGCGGCCTAGCGGGGGCGGATAGGTCCTACGAGCAGTACTTC.

The CDR3 DNA sequence: TGTGCCAGCAGTGAAGACGACAGGGGAAGGAATTCACCCCTCCACTTT. Amino acid sequence: CASSEDDRGRNSPLHF. The V and J genes are TRBV2 and TRBJ1-6; the match to TRBD1 covers 8 bases. CDR1 is SNHLY, CDR2 FYNNEI, per germline. Unmatched junction bases numbered 6, after V lost 1 base and J lost 7 bases. This CDR3 has 16 residues. Complete variable domain (other parts from reference TRBV2 and TRBJ1-6): EPEVTQTPSHQVTQMGQEVILRCVPISNHLYFYWYRQILGQKVEFLVSFYNNEISEKSEIFDDQFSVERPDGSNFTLKIRSTKLEDSAMYFCASSEDDRGRNSPLHFGNGTRLTVT.

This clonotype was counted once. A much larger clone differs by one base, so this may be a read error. The CDR3 loop is CASNTDGTGGRSYGYTF. CDR3 in DNA: TGTGCCAGCAACACAGACGGGACAGGGGGCCGTTCCTATGGCTACACCTTC. J is TRBJ1-2 and V is TRBV7-2; 12 bases align to TRBD1. Trimming took 7 bases from V and 4 from J; bases not matched to a gene: 13. The CDR3 has 17 amino acids. The germline V gene encodes CDR1 SGHTA and CDR2 FQGNSA.

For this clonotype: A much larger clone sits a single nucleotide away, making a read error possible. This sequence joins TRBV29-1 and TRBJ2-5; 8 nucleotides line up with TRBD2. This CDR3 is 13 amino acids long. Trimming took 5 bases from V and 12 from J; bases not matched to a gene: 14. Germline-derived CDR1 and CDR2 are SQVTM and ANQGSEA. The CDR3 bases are TGCAGCGTTTCTACCGCCGGGGGGGGTGGGAAGTACTTC. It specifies CSVSTAGGGGKYF. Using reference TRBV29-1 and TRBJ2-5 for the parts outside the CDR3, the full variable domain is SAVISQKPSRDICQRGTSLTIQCQVDSQVTMMFWYRQQPGQSLTLIATANQGSEATYESGFVIDKFPISRPNLTFSTLTVSNMSPEDSSIYLCSVSTAGGGGKYFGPGTRLLVL.

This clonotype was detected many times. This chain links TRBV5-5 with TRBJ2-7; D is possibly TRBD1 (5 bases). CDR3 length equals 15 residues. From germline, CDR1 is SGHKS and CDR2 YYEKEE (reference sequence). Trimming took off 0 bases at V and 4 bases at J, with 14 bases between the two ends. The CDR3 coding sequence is TGTGCCAGCAGCTTGGAAGGGTGGGGCCAGTACGAGCAGTACTTC. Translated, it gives CASSLEGWGQYEQYF.

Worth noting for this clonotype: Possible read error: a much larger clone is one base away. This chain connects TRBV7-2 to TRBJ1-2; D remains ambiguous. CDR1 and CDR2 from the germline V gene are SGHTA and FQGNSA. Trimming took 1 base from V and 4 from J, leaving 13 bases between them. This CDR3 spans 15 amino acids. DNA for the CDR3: TGTGCCAGCAGCTTAGTTACCGTCGGGTGCTATGGCTACACCTTC. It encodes CASSLVTVGCYGYTF.

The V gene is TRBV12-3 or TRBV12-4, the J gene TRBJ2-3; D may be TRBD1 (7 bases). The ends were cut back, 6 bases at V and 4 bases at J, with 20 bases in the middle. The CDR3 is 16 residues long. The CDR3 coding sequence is TGTGCCAGCAGCGCACTAAACCCCAGGGGGGCAGATACGCAGTATTTT. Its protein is CASSALNPRGADTQYF.

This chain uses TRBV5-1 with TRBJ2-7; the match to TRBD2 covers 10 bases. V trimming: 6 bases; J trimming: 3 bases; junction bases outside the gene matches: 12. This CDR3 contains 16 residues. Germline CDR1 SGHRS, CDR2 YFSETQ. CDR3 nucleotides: TGCGCCAGCACAACGACCCTAGCGGGGGAGCGCTACGAGCAGTACTTC. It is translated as CASTTTLAGERYEQYF.

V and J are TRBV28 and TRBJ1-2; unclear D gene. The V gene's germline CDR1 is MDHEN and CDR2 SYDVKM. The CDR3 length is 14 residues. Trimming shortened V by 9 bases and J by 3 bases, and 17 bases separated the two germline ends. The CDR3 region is CASSRTAGDYGYTF. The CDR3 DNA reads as TGTGCCAGTAGTAGAACAGCCGGGGACTATGGCTACACCTTC.

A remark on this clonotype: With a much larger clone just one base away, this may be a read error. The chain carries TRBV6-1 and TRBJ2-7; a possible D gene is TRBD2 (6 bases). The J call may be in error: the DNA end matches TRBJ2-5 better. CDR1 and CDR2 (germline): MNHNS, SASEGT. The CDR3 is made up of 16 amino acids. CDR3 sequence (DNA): TGTGCCAACAGTACCCTGGGACGGACTACCCACGGGACCCAGTACTTC. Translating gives CANSTLGRTTHGTQYF.

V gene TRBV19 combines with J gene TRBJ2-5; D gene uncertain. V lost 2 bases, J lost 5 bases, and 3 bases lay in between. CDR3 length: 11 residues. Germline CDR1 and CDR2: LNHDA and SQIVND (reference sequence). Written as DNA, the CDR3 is TGTGCCAGTAGTATATTGGAGACCCAGTACTTC. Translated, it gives CASSILETQYF.

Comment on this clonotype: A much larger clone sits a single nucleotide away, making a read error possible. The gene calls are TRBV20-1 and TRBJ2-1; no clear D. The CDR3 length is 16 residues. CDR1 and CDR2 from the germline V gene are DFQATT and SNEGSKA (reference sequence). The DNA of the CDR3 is TGCAGTGCTGGGCCGACTTACCCCAGCTCCTGCAATGAGCAGTTCTTC. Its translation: CSAGPTYPSSCNEQFF.

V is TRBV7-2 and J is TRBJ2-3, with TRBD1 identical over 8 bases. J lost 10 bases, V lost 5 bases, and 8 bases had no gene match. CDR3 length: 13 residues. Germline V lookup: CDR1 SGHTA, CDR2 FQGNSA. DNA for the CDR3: TGTGCCAGCAGCGTCCGGGACAGGTTCGCGCAGTATTTT. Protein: CASSVRDRFAQYF.

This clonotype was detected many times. The CDR3 DNA reads TGTGCCAGCAGCCAAGCATGGGGACAGCTTAGCACAGATACGCAGTATTTT. Its translation is CASSQAWGQLSTDTQYF. The rearrangement joins TRBV4-2 to TRBJ2-3; 7 bases are a match to TRBD1. The V segment lost 1 base and the J segment 0 bases; nucleotides outside the gene matches: 7. Germline CDR1 is LGHNA and CDR2 is YNFKEQ. CDR3 length: 17 residues.

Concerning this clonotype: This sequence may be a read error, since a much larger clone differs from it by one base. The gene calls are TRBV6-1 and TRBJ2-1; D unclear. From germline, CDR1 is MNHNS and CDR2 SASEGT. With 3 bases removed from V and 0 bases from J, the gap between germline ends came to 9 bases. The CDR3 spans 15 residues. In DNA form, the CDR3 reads TGTGCCAGCAGTGAGGGGATAGTCTCCTACAATGAGCAGTTCTTC. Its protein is CASSEGIVSYNEQFF.

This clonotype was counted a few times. CDR3 amino acids: CASSPDHLPINGYTF. CDR3 DNA: TGTGCCAGTAGCCCAGACCACCTTCCTATTAATGGCTACACCTTC. The V call is TRBV19, the J call TRBJ1-2, with unresolved D. The CDR3 spans 15 residues. V was shortened by 6 bases and J by 6 bases, with 20 bases between the two germline ends. Germline CDR1 reads LNHDA; CDR2 reads SQIVND (reference sequence).

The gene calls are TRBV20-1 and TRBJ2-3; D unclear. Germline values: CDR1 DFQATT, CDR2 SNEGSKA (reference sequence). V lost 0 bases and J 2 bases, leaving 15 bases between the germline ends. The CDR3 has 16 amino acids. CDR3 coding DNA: TGCAGTGCTAGAGAATGCGGCAGAATCTACACAGATACGCAGTATTTT. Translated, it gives CSARECGRIYTDTQYF.

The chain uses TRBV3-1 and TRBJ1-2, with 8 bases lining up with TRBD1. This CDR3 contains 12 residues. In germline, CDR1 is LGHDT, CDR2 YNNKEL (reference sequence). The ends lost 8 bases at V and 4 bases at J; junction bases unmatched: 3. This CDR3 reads CASADRGYGYTF. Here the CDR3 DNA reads TGTGCCAGCGCTGACAGGGGCTATGGCTACACCTTC. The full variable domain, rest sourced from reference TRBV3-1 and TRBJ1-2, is DTAVSQTPKYLVTQMGNDKSIKCEQNLGHDTMYWYKQDSKKFLKIMFSYNNKELIINETVPNRFSPKSPDKAHLNLHINSLELGDSAVYFCASADRGYGYTFGSGTRLTVV.

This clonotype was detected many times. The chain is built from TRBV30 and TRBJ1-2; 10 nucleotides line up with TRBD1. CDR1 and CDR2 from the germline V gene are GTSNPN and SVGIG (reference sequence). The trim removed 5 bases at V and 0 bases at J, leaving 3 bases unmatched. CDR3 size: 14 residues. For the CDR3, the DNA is TGTGCCTGGGGTGGACAGGGGGCTAACTATGGCTACACCTTC. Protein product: CAWGGQGANYGYTF. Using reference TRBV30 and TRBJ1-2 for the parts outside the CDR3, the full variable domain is SQTIHQWPATLVQPVGSPLSLECTVEGTSNPNLYWYRQAAGRGLQLLFYSVGIGQISSEVPQNLSASRPQDRQFILSSKKLLLSDSGFYLCAWGGQGANYGYTFGSGTRLTVV.

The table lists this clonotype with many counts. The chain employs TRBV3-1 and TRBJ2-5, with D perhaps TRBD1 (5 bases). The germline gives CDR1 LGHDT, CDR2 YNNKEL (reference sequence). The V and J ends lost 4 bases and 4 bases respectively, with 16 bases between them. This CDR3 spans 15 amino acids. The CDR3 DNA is TGTGCCAGCAGCCGCTCAACAGGACGCGTAGAGACCCAGTACTTC. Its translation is CASSRSTGRVETQYF.